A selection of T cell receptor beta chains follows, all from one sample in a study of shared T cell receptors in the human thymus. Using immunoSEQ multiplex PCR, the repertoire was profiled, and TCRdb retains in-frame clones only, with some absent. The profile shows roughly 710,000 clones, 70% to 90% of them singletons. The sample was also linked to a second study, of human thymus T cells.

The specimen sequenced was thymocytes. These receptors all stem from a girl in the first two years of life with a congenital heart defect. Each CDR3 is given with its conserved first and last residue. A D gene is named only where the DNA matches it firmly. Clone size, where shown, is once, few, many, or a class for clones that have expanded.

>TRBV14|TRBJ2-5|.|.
TGTGCCAGCAGCCAAGATGCGGCGTACCAAGAGACCCAGTACTTC
CASSQDAAYQETQYF
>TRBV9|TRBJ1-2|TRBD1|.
TGTGCCAGCTACGACAGGGCGCGGGGCTACACCTTC
CASYDRARGYTF
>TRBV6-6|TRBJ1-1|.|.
TGTGCCAGCAGTTACTCGAGAGGGCAGATGAACACTGAAGCTTTCTTT
CASSYSRGQMNTEAFF
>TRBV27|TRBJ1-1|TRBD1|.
TGTGCCAGCAGCCCCTCCTGGGACAGGACGTCCTTAAAAGCTTTCTTT
CASSPSWDRTSLKAFF
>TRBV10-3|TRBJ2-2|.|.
TGTGCCATCAGGGAGGGGAGCGGCGGGTACACCGGGGAGCTGTTTTTT
CAIREGSGGYTGELFF
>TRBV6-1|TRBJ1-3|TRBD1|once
TGTGCCAGCAGTGCCCGGACAGGGGGCGTATACACTGGAAACACCATATATTTT
CASSARTGGVYTGNTIYF
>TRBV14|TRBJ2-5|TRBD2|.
TGTGCCAGCAGCCAAGGGGAGGGAGGTACCCGTTTACAAGAGACCCAGTACTTC
CASSQGEGGTRLQETQYF
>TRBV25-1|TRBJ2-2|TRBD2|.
TGTGCCAGCAGTGATAATAGCGGGGGGACAAACACCGGGGAGCTGTTTTTT
CASSDNSGGTNTGELFF
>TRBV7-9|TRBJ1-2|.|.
TGTGCCAGCAGCTGGGAGGTAACGAGCTACACCTTC
CASSWEVTSYTF
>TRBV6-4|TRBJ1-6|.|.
TGTGCCAGCAGCCAGGAGGCCGAGTCACCCCTCCACTTT
CASSQEAESPLHF
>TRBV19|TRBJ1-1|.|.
TGTGCCAGTAGTCCCGGGACATTGAACACTGAAGCTTTCTTT
CASSPGTLNTEAFF
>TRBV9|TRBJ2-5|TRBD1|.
TGTGCCAGCAGCGGGAGGGACAGGCAAGAGACCCAGTACTTC
CASSGRDRQETQYF
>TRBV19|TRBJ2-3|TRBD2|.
TGTGCCAGTAGTAGCTTAGCGGGGGGGCCGGAACACACCAGCACAGATACGCAGTATTTT
CASSSLAGGPEHTSTDTQYF
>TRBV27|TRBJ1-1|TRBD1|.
TGTGCCAGCAGTTTCGGGACAGGGCGCGACACTGAAGCTTTCTTT
CASSFGTGRDTEAFF
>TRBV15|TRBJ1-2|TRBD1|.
TGTGCCACCAGCAGAGAGGGGGAGGGACAGGGCGTCGTGGACTATGGCTACACCTTC
CATSREGEGQGVVDYGYTF
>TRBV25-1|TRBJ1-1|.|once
TGTGCCAGCTCAGGGACACTGAACACTGAAGCTTTCTTT
CASSGTLNTEAFF
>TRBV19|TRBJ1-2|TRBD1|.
TGTGCCAGTAGGGGACAGACCTATGGCTACACCTTC
CASRGQTYGYTF
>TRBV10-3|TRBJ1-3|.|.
TGTGCCATCAGTGGTCAGGACACCAACACCATATATTTT
CAISGQDTNTIYF
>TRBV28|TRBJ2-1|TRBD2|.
TGTGCCATCCGCCCGAGGGGTTTAGCGGGGGGTCTTAATTACAATGAGCAGTTCTTC
CAIRPRGLAGGLNYNEQFF
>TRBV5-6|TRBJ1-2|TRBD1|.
TGTGCCAGCAACAATAAACAGGGGGCCGTAGGTGGCTACACCTTC
CASNNKQGAVGGYTF
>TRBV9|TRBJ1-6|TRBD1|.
TGTGCCAGCAGCCACCGACAGGGGGCTAAAAATTCCCCCCTCCACTTT
CASSHRQGAKNSPLHF
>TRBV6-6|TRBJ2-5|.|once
TGTGCCAGCAGTTTACAAGAGACCCAGTACTTC
CASSLQETQYF
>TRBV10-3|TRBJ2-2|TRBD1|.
TGTGCCATCAGTGATAGCACCGGGACAGCCAACACCGGGGAGCTGTTTTTT
CAISDSTGTANTGELFF
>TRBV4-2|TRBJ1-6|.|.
TGTGCCAGCAGCCAAGATCTTGAAGGGAGGAATTCACCCCTCCACTTT
CASSQDLEGRNSPLHF
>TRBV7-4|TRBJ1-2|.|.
TGTGCCAGCAGCACAGACAGTCCGCCAACCTTC
CASSTDSPPTF
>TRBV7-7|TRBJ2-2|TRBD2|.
TGTGCCAGCAGCGCCACGACTAGCATTGGCGGGGAGCTGTTTTTT
CASSATTSIGGELFF
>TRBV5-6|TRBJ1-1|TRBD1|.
TGTGCCAGCAGCGGGAGGACAGGGGGCACTGAAGCTTTCTTT
CASSGRTGGTEAFF
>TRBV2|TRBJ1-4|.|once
TGTGCCAGCAGTGAAGACAGGGTGCATGAAAAACTGTTTTTT
CASSEDRVHEKLFF
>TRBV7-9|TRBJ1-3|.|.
TGTGCCAGCAGCCACGAAAGGGGTGTTAATAAGGGAAACACCATATATTTT
CASSHERGVNKGNTIYF
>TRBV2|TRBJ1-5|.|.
TGTGCCAGCAGGGTTCCGGGGGGGCATCATCAGCCCCAGCATTTT
CASRVPGGHHQPQHF
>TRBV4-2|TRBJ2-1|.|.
TGTGCCAGCAGCCACGGACAGAGAATAACTACCTCCTACAATGAGCAGTTCTTC
CASSHGQRITTSYNEQFF
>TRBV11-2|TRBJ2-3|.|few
TGTGCCAGCACCCACGGGACAGATACGCAGTATTTT
CASTHGTDTQYF
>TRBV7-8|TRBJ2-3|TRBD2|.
TGTGCCAGCAGCATAGGACTAGCCCGCACAGATACGCAGTATTTT
CASSIGLARTDTQYF
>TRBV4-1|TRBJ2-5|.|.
TGCGCCAGCAGCCAAGAATATGCCGGCAGGGCGGAGGAGACCCAGTACTTC
CASSQEYAGRAEETQYF
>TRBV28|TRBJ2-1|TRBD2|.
TGTGCCAGCAGACAGATAGACCTGGGACTAGCGGGGCACAATGAGCAGTTCTTC
CASRQIDLGLAGHNEQFF
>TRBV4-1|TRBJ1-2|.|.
TGCGCCAGCAGCCAAGGAGTTCGGGGAAACTATGGCTACACCTTC
CASSQGVRGNYGYTF
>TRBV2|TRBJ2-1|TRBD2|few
TGTGCCAGGGGAATGGGAGGGACCTCTAATGAGCAGTTCTTC
CARGMGGTSNEQFF
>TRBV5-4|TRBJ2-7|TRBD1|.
TGTGCCAGCAGAAACCGACAGGGTCGAACCCTCTACGAGCAGTACTTC
CASRNRQGRTLYEQYF
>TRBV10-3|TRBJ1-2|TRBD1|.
TGTGCCATTCCCAACAGGGGGGGCCCTAACTATGGCTACACCTTC
CAIPNRGGPNYGYTF
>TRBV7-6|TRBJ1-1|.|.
TGTGCCAGCAGCTTTTCAACAGGGACCCCACACGAAGCTTTCTTT
CASSFSTGTPHEAFF
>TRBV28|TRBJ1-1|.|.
TGTGCCAGCCTCCATGCGAGTAGGGGCACTGAAGCTTTCTTT
CASLHASRGTEAFF
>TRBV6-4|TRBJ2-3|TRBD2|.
TGTGCCAGCAGTGACGTCCCGACTAGCGGGGGGCTTGATACGCAGTATTTT
CASSDVPTSGGLDTQYF